The sequence of this TCR beta chain was determined in a study of cytomegalovirus exposure and HLA in healthy donors. The study's findings and limits: Productive status was seen about 90% or about 30% of the time for most TCR beta V segments in an earlier analysis. Cytomegalovirus association was assigned to 150 to 200 TCR beta chains. Excluded were some V segments that proved indistinguishable, including TRBV6-2 and TRBV6-3. Later analysis suggested most CMV-associated TCR beta chains were HLA-restricted.

About this clone: What it binds is not known.

Germline values: CDR1 MNHNS, CDR2 SASEGT. V lost 7 bases and J lost 5, with 8 bases in between. The CDR3 covers 12 residues. The PCR employed 60 Vbeta primers together with 13 Jbeta primers. TCRdb keeps only in-frame clones here, not all; method: immunoSEQ multiplex PCR. The table records about 52,000 clones, approximately 70% of them present only once. What was sequenced was PBMCs. V is TRBV6-1 and J is TRBJ1-4; a weak D match, TRBD1 (6 bases). The TCR comes from a woman aged 45-65 years in good health and CMV-seronegative. The chain's CDR3 is CASTGQNEKLFF. In DNA form, the CDR3 reads TGTGCCAGCACCGGACAGAATGAAAAACTGTTTTTT.